The 20 T cell receptor beta chains below all came from one sample that was sequenced in a study of tumor and adjacent non-tumor tissue in lung cancer. No cell sorting was done before RNA was extracted from the tissue. Three rounds of nested PCR, following a modified ARM-PCR protocol, produced the TCRbeta library. Via MiXCR, TCRdb re-called the multiplex PCR reads, giving one row per CDR3 protein. Among about 80,000 distinct CDR3 sequences listed, 72% were seen once. Sequenced: lung tumor tissue. The receptor source for this set is a woman aged 40 to 55 with non-small cell lung cancer.

The V call is TRBV19, the J call TRBJ1-1; no firm D call. Germline CDR1 is LNHDA and CDR2 is SQIVND (reference sequence). Deletions cut 8 bases from V and 0 bases from J, with 7 bases between. This CDR3 comprises 12 residues. The CDR3 DNA reads as TGTGCCAGTGTCAACTTGAACACTGAAGCTTTCTTT. Residues: CASVNLNTEAFF.

Regarding this clonotype: Given the absence of the conserved phenylalanine or tryptophan at the CDR3 end, a read error is likely. V is TRBV11-3 and J is TRBJ2-5; D is unresolved. With 8 bases removed from V and 4 bases from J, the gap between germline ends came to 17 bases. The CDR3 runs to 14 residues. Germline lookup yields CDR1 SGHNT and CDR2 YENEEA. This chain's CDR3 is CASPESEVVETQYL. The CDR3 DNA reads TGTGCCAGCCCCGAAAGTGAGGTCGTAGAGACCCAGTACTTA.

The chain couples TRBV11-2 to TRBJ2-7; the D gene is possibly TRBD1 (5 bases). CDR3 length: 12 residues. CDR1 is SGHAT and CDR2 is FQNNGV in the germline V gene. This chain's CDR3 is CVSSLEGVRQYF. The CDR3 nucleotides read TGTGTTAGCAGCTTAGAAGGGGTCAGGCAGTACTTC.

In its sample, this clonotype is medium-sized (0.01 to 0.1%). The chain employs TRBV28 and TRBJ2-3; TRBD1 or TRBD2 may be the D gene (5 bases each). CDR1 is MDHEN, CDR2 SYDVKM, per germline. Trimming left V 6 bases short and J 0 bases short, with 16 bases between. This CDR3 is built from 16 residues. CDR3 sequence reads: CASRRHGGPSTDTQYF. The DNA for the CDR3 is TGTGCCAGCAGACGGCATGGGGGACCTAGCACAGATACGCAGTATTTT.

Concerning this clonotype itself: Since the CDR3 does not end with the conserved phenylalanine or tryptophan, this likely comes from a read error. The limits of the CDR3 on the DNA are not certain, so only TCRdb's listed CDR3 is given. The genes are TRBV10-3 and TRBJ2-7; the table names TRBD2, a call not compared with the DNA. Germline assignment: CDR1 ENHRY and CDR2 SYGVKD. The length of the CDR3 is 13 amino acids, counting both ends. CDR3 loop: CAFSGSGSLGQYL.

Worth noting for this clonotype: One end of the junction varies from germline; a read error may be responsible. The chain joins TRBV6-5 to TRBJ2-2, with D possibly TRBD1 on 5 matching bases. Per the germline V gene, CDR1 is MNHEY and CDR2 is SVGAGI. This CDR3 has 13 residues. CDR3 region: CVSSYRTQGELFF. The CDR3 coding sequence is TGTGTCAGCAGCTATAGGACACAGGGGGAGCTGTTTTTT.

Turning to this clonotype: Relative to the germline gene, one junction end is altered; a read error may explain this. V is TRBV4-1 and J is TRBJ2-1, with D tentatively TRBD1 or TRBD2 (5 bases each). Germline V gene lookup returns CDR1 MGHRA and CDR2 YSYEKL. The CDR3 has 12 amino acids. CDR3 coding DNA: TGCGCCAGCGGCCAGAGGGACCACCAGCAGTTCTTC. This gives the protein CASGQRDHQQFF.

In its sample, this clonotype was seen once. Compared with germline, one end of the junction differs, possibly owing to a read error. V usage is TRBV11-2 and J usage is TRBJ1-1; 8 positions agree with TRBD1. The length of the CDR3 is 14 residues. The V gene's germline CDR1 is SGHAT and CDR2 FQNNGV. The CDR3 loop reads CASSLDRGGTGAFF. The DNA for the CDR3 is TGCGCCAGCAGCCTCGACAGGGGAGGCACTGGAGCTTTCTTT.

Points on this clonotype: An end of the junction differs from the germline gene, which may be a read error. The rearrangement uses TRBV7-9 and TRBJ2-1; 9 bases agree with TRBD2. Germline-derived CDR1 and CDR2 are SEHNR and FQNEAQ (reference sequence). The CDR3 covers 17 residues. The CDR3 spells CAISPSLAGGPYNEQFF. The CDR3 DNA reads as TGTGCCATCAGCCCATCCTTGGCGGGGGGGCCCTACAATGAGCAGTTCTTC.

This clonotype appeared once. As the CDR3 is not closed by the conserved phenylalanine or tryptophan, this likely results from a read error. The V gene is TRBV4-1, the J gene TRBJ2-7, with 11 bases aligning to TRBD2. This CDR3 has 20 amino acids. Trimming removed 0 bases from V and 2 bases from J; junction bases left unmatched: 15. CDR1 is MGHRA, CDR2 YSYEKL, per germline. The CDR3 bases are TGCGCCAGCAGCCAAGATTCACAACTAGCGGGAGCACCTAGAGCCTACGAGCAGTACCTC. It codes for CASSQDSQLAGAPRAYEQYL.

V gene TRBV5-4 combines with J gene TRBJ2-3, with TRBD1 matching over 11 bases. The CDR3 extends over 14 amino acids. Trimming at V came to 10 bases and at J to 6 bases, leaving 10 bases not matched to a gene. In germline, CDR1 is SGHNT, CDR2 YYREEE (reference sequence). The CDR3 DNA follows: TGTGCCGGTAGCTTGGGACAGGGGGTCGATACGCAGTATTTT. It encodes CAGSLGQGVDTQYF.

The V gene is TRBV24-1, the J gene TRBJ2-3, with TRBD1 matching 11 bases. This CDR3 is built from 16 residues. The germline CDR1 and CDR2 sequences are KGHDR and SFDVKD. Unmatched junction bases numbered 5, after V lost 4 bases and J lost 3 bases. The CDR3 loop reads CATSDPGQGATDTQYF. The CDR3 DNA is TGTGCCACCAGTGACCCCGGACAGGGGGCTACAGATACGCAGTATTTT.

Regarding this clonotype: At one of its ends the junction is not consistent with the germline gene, which may arise from a read error. This chain connects TRBV29-1 to TRBJ2-7; 9 bases map to TRBD1. This CDR3 is 15 amino acids long. CDR1 and CDR2 from the germline V gene are SQVTM and ANQGSEA. The CDR3 DNA sequence: TGCGGCGTTGACGGGACAGGGTCTCCGAGCTACGTGCAGTACTTC. Its protein product is CGVDGTGSPSYVQYF.

The rearrangement joins TRBV7-9 to TRBJ2-5; TRBD1 agrees at 7 bases. Germline V gene data show CDR1 as SEHNR and CDR2 as FQNEAQ (reference sequence). This CDR3 spans 15 amino acids. V was pared by 5 bases and J by 3 bases, with 9 bases of the junction left unmatched. CDR3 DNA sequence: TGTGCCAGCAGCCTACAGGGGTTTTTGGAAGAGACCCAGTACTTC. Translating gives CASSLQGFLEETQYF. Filled out from reference TRBV7-9 and TRBJ2-5, the complete variable domain reads DTGVSQNPRHKITKRGQNVTFRCDPISEHNRLYWYRQTLGQGPEFLTYFQNEAQLEKSRLLSDRFSAERPKGSFSTLEIQRTEQGDSAMYLCASSLQGFLEETQYFGPGTRLLVL.

This clonotype was observed a few times. Relative to the germline gene, one junction end is altered; a read error may explain this. The chain uses TRBV5-4 and TRBJ2-7, with D perhaps given as TRBD1 or TRBD2 (5 bases each). Germline V gene data show CDR1 as SGHNT and CDR2 as YYREEE (reference sequence). The CDR3 sequence is 12 residues long. CDR3 nucleotide sequence: TGTGCCAGCAGATCGGGGCCCCACGAGGAGTACTTC. Its translation is CASRSGPHEEYF.

This clonotype was counted only a few times. With a much larger clone just one base away, this may be a read error. The rearrangement joins TRBV4-1 to TRBJ2-7; the D call may be TRBD1 or TRBD2 (7 bases each). The CDR3 covers 16 residues. Per germline, CDR1 MGHRA and CDR2 YSYEKL. The CDR3 coding sequence is TGCGCCAGTAAGATTGGGGCGCAGGGGGGGAGCTACGAGCACTACTTC. This encodes CASKIGAQGGSYEHYF.

DNA of the CDR3: TGCAGCGTGGCCGGACAGGGAGAGGCCAAGTACTTC. It encodes CSVAGQGEAKYF. V and J are TRBV29-1 and TRBJ2-5, with 8 positions matching TRBD1. The length of the CDR3 is 12 residues. Per germline, CDR1 SQVTM and CDR2 ANQGSEA. Trimming cost V 6 bases and J 12 bases; bases outside gene matches: 12.

As for this clonotype: Mismatch with germline at one junction end may stem from a read error. The V gene is TRBV30, the J gene TRBJ2-7; D might be TRBD2 (6 bases). The CDR3 runs to 12 residues. The germline V gene encodes CDR1 GTSNPN and CDR2 SVGIG (reference sequence). CDR3 nucleotide sequence: TGTGCCGGGAGTGGTAGCGGCTACGAGCAGTACTTC. It specifies CAGSGSGYEQYF.

Notes on this clonotype: The junction shows a germline mismatch at one end, possibly a read error. The chain is built from TRBV11-2 and TRBJ2-3; D is unclear. This CDR3 is built from 14 residues. Germline V gene data show CDR1 as SGHAT and CDR2 as FQNNGV. In DNA, the CDR3 is TGTGCGAGCAGCCCTCTAAGCGCGGTAGACACGCAGTATTTT. Its protein is CASSPLSAVDTQYF. Supplemented by reference TRBV11-2 and TRBJ2-3, the full variable domain reads EAGVAQSPRYKIIEKRQSVAFWCNPISGHATLYWYQQILGQGPKLLIQFQNNGVVDDSQLPKDRFSAERLKGVDSTLKIQPAKLEDSAVYLCASSPLSAVDTQYFGPGTRLTVL.

The J gene is TRBJ2-1, the V gene TRBV7-9, with no clear D. CDR3 size: 14 residues. The V gene lost 1 base and the J gene lost 3 bases, with 7 bases spanning the gap. CDR1 SEHNR and CDR2 FQNEAQ come from the germline V gene (reference sequence). The CDR3 nucleotides are TGTGCCAGCAGCTTAGACCTAATCTACAATGAGCAGTTCTTC. Amino acids: CASSLDLIYNEQFF.